This TCR beta chain was captured in a study of cytotoxic CD8 clonotypes in ibrutinib-treated CLL. At the level of the study: Investigators reported 25 or so partial and 2 complete responses; after median approximately 74 months, roughly 15 patients remained remitted and about twelve progressed.

CDR3 length: 13 residues. Trimming took off 2 bases at V and 5 bases at J, with 10 bases between the two ends. Germline CDR1 and CDR2: SGHDT and YYEEEE. The protocol was immunoSEQ multiplex PCR, while the TCRdb copy is restricted to in-frame clones and leaves out a portion. The sample includes around 200,000 clones, 60% to 80% of them seen just once. A remark on this clone: What it binds is not known.

Study-wide points: The clonality went up when patients responded to ibrutinib and dropped back toward baseline at progression.

The TCR sequence derives from a human donor with chronic lymphocytic leukemia. The material was PBMCs, obtained after 12 months of ibrutinib treatment. The gene calls are TRBV5-6 and TRBJ1-1, with D hard to call. The CDR3 region is CASSLSIGTEAFF. In DNA form, the CDR3 reads TGTGCCAGCAGCTTATCCATCGGGACTGAAGCTTTCTTT.